This entry describes one TCR beta chain. As yet, its antigen is unknown. The sample is drawn from a study of cytomegalovirus exposure and HLA in healthy donors. The study's findings and limits: Listed as cytomegalovirus-associated were roughly 180 TCR beta chains. Cytomegalovirus status was reportedly diagnosed by the classifier with high sensitivity and specificity. Confirmation in vitro established that a few CMV-associated chains were specific for CMV antigens.

The CDR3 consists of 16 residues. CDR1 and CDR2 (germline): KGHSH, LQKENI. The ends were cut back, 2 bases at V and 2 bases at J, with 13 bases in the middle. TCRdb's copy holds only in-frame clones and misses some; the assay was immunoSEQ multiplex PCR. The sample contains over 130,000 clones, around nine tenths of which appear only once. It was the approximately 120-subject validation cohort, separate from the approximately 680-subject first cohort, to which the donors belonged. The chain joins TRBV18 to TRBJ1-3, with a possible D match to TRBD1 (5 bases). This clonotype was obtained from a man between 18 and 29 years old in good health and CMV-seropositive. Sequencing was done on a sample of PBMCs. For the CDR3, the DNA is TGTGCCAGCTCACCAAACCCAGGGTTCGCTGGAAACACCATATATTTT. Its translation: CASSPNPGFAGNTIYF.